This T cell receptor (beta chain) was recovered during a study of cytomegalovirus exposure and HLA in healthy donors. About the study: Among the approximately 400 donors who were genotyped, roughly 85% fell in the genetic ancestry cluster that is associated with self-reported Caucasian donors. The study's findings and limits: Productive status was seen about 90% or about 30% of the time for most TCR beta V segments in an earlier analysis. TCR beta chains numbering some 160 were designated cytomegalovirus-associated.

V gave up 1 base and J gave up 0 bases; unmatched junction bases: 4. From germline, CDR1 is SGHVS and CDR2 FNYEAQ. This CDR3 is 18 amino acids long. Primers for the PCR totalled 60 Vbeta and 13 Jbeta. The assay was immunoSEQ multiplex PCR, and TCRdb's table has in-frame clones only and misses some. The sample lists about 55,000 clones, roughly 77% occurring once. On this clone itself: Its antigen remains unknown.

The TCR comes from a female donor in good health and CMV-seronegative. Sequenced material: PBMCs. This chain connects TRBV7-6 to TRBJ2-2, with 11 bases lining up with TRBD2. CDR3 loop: CASSLVLAGGTNTGELFF. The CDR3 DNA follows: TGTGCCAGCAGCTTAGTTCTAGCGGGGGGAACGAACACCGGGGAGCTGTTTTTT.